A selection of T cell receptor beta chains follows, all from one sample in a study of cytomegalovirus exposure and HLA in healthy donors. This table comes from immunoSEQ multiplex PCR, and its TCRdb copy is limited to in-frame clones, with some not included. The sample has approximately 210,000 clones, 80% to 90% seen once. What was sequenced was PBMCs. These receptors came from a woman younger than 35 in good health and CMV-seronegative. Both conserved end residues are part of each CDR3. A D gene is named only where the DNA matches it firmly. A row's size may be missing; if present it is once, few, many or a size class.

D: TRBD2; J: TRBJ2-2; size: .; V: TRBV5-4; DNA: TGTGCCAGCAGCCAACTAGCGGAGAACACCGGGGAGCTGTTTTTT; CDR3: CASSQLAENTGELFF
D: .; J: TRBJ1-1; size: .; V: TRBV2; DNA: TGTGCCGACAAGGGGGACACTGAAGCTTTCTTT; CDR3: CADKGDTEAFF
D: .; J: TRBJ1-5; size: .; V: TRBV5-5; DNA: TGTGCCAGCAGCCCTCCCTACAGAGATAGCAATCAGCCCCAGCATTTT; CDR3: CASSPPYRDSNQPQHF
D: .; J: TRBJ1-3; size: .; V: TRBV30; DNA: TGTGCCTGGAGAAGACTGCACTCTGGAAACACCATATATTTT; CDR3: CAWRRLHSGNTIYF
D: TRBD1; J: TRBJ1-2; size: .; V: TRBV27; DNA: TGTGCCAGCAGACCCACCAGACAGGGCATGAACCCTAACTATGGCTACACCTTC; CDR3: CASRPTRQGMNPNYGYTF
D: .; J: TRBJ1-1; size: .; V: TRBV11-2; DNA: TGTGCCAGCAGCTTATCGAGCACTGAAGCTTTCTTT; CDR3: CASSLSSTEAFF
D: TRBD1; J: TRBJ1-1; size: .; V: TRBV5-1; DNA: TGCGCCAGCAGCTTGTGGGACAGGGGCACTGAAGCTTTCTTT; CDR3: CASSLWDRGTEAFF
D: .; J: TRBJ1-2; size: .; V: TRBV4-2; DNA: TGTGCCAGCAGCCAATTGTGGAGGCCCGACTCTGGCTACACCTTC; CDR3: CASSQLWRPDSGYTF
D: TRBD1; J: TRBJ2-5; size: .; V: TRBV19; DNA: TGTGCCAGTAGTAAACAGGGGGACGGGGAGACCCAGTACTTC; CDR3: CASSKQGDGETQYF
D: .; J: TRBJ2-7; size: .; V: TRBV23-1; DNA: TGCGCCAGCAGTCACCCGGCGGGGGCGGTTTACGAGCAGTACTTC; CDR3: CASSHPAGAVYEQYF
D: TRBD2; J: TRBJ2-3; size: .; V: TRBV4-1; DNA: TGCGCCAGCAGCCAAGATTTCATACTAGCGCGCCACACAGATACGCAGTATTTT; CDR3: CASSQDFILARHTDTQYF
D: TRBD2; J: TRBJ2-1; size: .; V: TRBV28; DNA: TGTGCCAGCGAGGGGGCGGGAGGGACCTACAATGAGCAGTTCTTC; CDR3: CASEGAGGTYNEQFF
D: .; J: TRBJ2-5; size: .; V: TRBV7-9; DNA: TGTGCCAGCAGCCGTAACTCGCGAGAGACCCAGTACTTC; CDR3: CASSRNSRETQYF
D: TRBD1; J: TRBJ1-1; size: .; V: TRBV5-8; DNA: TGTGCCAGCAGCTTGGACAGGGGGCTTATCAGCACTGAAGCTTTCTTT; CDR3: CASSLDRGLISTEAFF
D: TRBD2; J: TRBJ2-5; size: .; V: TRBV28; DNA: TGTGCCAGCAAGGGACTAGCGGGAGAAGAGACCCAGTACTTC; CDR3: CASKGLAGEETQYF
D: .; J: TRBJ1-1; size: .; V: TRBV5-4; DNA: TGTGCCAGCAGCTTGAATAACAGGATGAACACTGAAGCTTTCTTT; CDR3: CASSLNNRMNTEAFF
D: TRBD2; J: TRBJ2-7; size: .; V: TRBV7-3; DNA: TGTGCCAGCAGGGCTAGCGGGAGTCACGAGCAGTACTTC; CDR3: CASRASGSHEQYF
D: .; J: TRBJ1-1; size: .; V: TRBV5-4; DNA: TGTGCCAGCAGCCGTTTCCAGGGGTCGAACACTGAAGCTTTCTTT; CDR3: CASSRFQGSNTEAFF
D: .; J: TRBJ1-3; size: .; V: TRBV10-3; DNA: TGTGCCATCCCCGGCTGGGCAGGGACATACGGAAACACCATATATTTT; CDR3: CAIPGWAGTYGNTIYF
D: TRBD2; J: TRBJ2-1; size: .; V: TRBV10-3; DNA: TGTGCCATCAGACCGACTAGCGGGAGCCGGAATGAGCAGTTCTTC; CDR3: CAIRPTSGSRNEQFF
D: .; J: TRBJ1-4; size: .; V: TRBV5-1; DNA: TGCGCCAGCAGCTGGGGGGTAACAGCAACTAATGAAAAACTGTTTTTT; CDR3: CASSWGVTATNEKLFF
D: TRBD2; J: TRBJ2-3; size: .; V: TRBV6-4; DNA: TGTGCCAGCAGTGCCTTAGCGGGAGAGGCAGATACGCAGTATTTT; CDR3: CASSALAGEADTQYF
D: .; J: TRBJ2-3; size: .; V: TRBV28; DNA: TGTGCCAGCAGCCGGAGCACAGATACGCAGTATTTT; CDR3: CASSRSTDTQYF
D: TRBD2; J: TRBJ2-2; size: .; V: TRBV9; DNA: TGTGCCAGCAGCGTAGGACTAGCGGGAGGGCCGAGAACCGGGGAGCTGTTTTTT; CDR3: CASSVGLAGGPRTGELFF
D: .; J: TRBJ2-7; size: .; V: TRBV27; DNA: TGTGCCAGCTCAAGCGGCAACAACTACGAGCAGTACTTC; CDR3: CASSSGNNYEQYF
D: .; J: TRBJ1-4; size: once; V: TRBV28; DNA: TGTGCCAGCAGTTTATCAGGGGAAAATGAAAAACTGTTTTTT; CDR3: CASSLSGENEKLFF
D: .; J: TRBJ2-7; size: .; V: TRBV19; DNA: TGTGCCAGTAGCACGGACTGGGGTTACGAGCAGTACTTC; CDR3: CASSTDWGYEQYF
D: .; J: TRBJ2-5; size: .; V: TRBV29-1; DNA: TGCAGCGTTGAGGGGCTAGCGGAGACCCAGTACTTC; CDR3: CSVEGLAETQYF
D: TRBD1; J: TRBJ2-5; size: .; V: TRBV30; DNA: TGTGCCTGGAGACCCGGGACAGGGGGCAAGGCGACCCAGTACTTC; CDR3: CAWRPGTGGKATQYF
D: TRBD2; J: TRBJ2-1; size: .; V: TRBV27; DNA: TGTGCCAGCAGTTTCTTAACCGGGACTAGCGGCCCAACAGGGACCTACAATGAGCAGTTCTTC; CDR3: CASSFLTGTSGPTGTYNEQFF
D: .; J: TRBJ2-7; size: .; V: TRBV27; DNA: TGTGCCAGCAGCCCTGACTTCTACGAGCAGTACTTC; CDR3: CASSPDFYEQYF
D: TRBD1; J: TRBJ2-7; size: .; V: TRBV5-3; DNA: TGTGCCAGAAGCTGGACCAGGACAGGAGCCTACGAGCAGTACTTC; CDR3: CARSWTRTGAYEQYF
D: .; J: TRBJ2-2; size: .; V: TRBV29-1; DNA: TGCAGCGTCCCAGGGGCCCGGACCGGGGAGCTGTTTTTT; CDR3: CSVPGARTGELFF
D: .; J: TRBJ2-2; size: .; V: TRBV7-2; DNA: TGTGCCAGCAGCTTCGGGAACGGGGAGCTGTTTTTT; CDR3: CASSFGNGELFF
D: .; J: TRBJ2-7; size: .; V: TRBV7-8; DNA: TGTGCCAGCAAGATTAGGGAGGGGGACAAGTACGAGCAGTACTTC; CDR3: CASKIREGDKYEQYF
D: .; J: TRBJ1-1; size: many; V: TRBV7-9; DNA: TGTGCCAGCAGCTTAGGGACAGCGAACACTGAAGCTTTCTTT; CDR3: CASSLGTANTEAFF
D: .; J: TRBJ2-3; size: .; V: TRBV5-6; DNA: TGTGCCAGCAGCTTGATGAACTCAGATACGCAGTATTTT; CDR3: CASSLMNSDTQYF
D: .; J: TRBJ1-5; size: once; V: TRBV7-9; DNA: TGTGCCAGCAGCTTAGCTGCAGGGTATAGCAATCAGCCCCAGCATTTT; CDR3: CASSLAAGYSNQPQHF